This T cell receptor beta chain was found in a study of regulatory T cells in long-lasting Graves disease. Study information: Treatment with antithyroid drugs for over 5 years, together with positive TSH receptor antibodies, meant persistent Graves' disease.

Time point denoted: persistent/refractory GD, antithyroid drugs over 5 years with positive TRAb. TCR sequences were obtained from RNA taken from PBMCs. The patients were drawn from one endocrinology department in Xi'an, China. To make TCR beta libraries, researchers used iRepertoire HTBI primers and Arm-PCR of CDR3 regions. Each CDR3 protein is one row after TCRdb ran MiXCR on the multiplex PCR reads. The sample includes some 340,000 distinct CDR3 sequences, 23% seen only once; the top ten take roughly a quarter. With regard to this clonotype: The antigen is undetermined.

V was cut by 5 bases and J by 0 bases, with 9 bases left in between. The germline CDR1 and CDR2 sequences are DFQATT and SNEGSKA (reference sequence). This CDR3 is 13 amino acids long. The study's findings and limits: Persistent Graves' cases showed lower TCR diversity than newly diagnosed cases. TRBV28 was favored in persistent disease, as were TRBJ1-2 and TRBJ2-5.

Material: peripheral blood mononuclear cells (PBMCs), obtained when the disease was refractory, from a patient treated with antithyroid drugs. This sequence originates from a woman in her thirties or forties with Graves disease. V and J are TRBV20-1 and TRBJ2-3; D gene uncertain. CDR3 loop: CSAAQTSTDTQYF. The CDR3 DNA reads TGCAGTGCTGCCCAGACTAGCACAGATACGCAGTATTTT.